This is a list of T cell receptor beta chains from one sample in a study of blood T cell repertoires in COVID-19. The method was immunoSEQ multiplex PCR; TCRdb's version includes in-frame clones alone and lacks a portion of them. Of 300,000 to 400,000 clones in the sample, more than 70% were seen once. The sample consisted of peripheral blood. The receptors derive from a woman aged 30 to 39 with COVID-19, enrolled during active disease. CDR3s include the opening cysteine and the closing phenylalanine or tryptophan. A D gene is named only where the DNA matches it firmly. For some rows the clone size is stated as once, few or many, or as a class when expanded; others skip it.

>-|TRBV7-2|-|TRBJ1-6
CASSLDNVGGVTYNSPLHF
TGTGCCAGCAGCTTAGATAATGTAGGGGGAGTCACATATAATTCACCCCTCCACTTT
>-|TRBV12-3/TRBV12-4|-|TRBJ1-1
CASSFNSDTEAFF
TGTGCCAGCAGTTTTAACAGTGACACTGAAGCTTTCTTT
>TRBD2|TRBV5-6|-|TRBJ2-2
CASSLSGGSAGELFF
TGTGCCAGCAGCCTCAGCGGGGGATCCGCCGGGGAGCTGTTTTTT
>TRBD1|TRBV9|-|TRBJ2-1
CASSRDRDEQFF
TGTGCCAGCAGCAGAGACAGGGATGAGCAGTTCTTC
>-|TRBV21-1|-|TRBJ1-6
CASNTGGPYNSPLHF
TGTGCCAGCAACACAGGGGGCCCCTATAATTCACCCCTCCACTTT
>TRBD2|TRBV7-9|few|TRBJ2-3
CASSPQGLAGGTQYF
TGTGCCAGCAGCCCCCAAGGACTAGCGGGCGGAACGCAGTATTTT
>-|TRBV27|-|TRBJ2-5
CASSLATEETQYF
TGTGCCAGCAGTTTAGCAACGGAGGAGACCCAGTACTTC
>TRBD1|TRBV5-5|-|TRBJ2-5
CASSWGQGAQETQYF
TGTGCCAGCAGCTGGGGACAGGGGGCCCAAGAGACCCAGTACTTC
>TRBD1|TRBV27|-|TRBJ2-1
CATYRGLGNEQFF
TGTGCCACGTACAGGGGGCTTGGAAATGAGCAGTTCTTC
>TRBD2|TRBV6-1|-|TRBJ2-3
CASSESSLAATDTQYF
TGTGCCAGCAGTGAATCAAGCCTAGCGGCCACAGATACGCAGTATTTT
>TRBD2|TRBV6-6|-|TRBJ2-5
CASTPKRGPETQYF
TGTGCCAGCACCCCGAAGCGGGGTCCGGAGACCCAGTACTTC
>-|TRBV6-5|-|TRBJ1-2
CASAPRQDRTYGYTF
TGTGCCAGCGCCCCACGGCAGGACAGAACCTATGGCTACACCTTC
>TRBD1|TRBV5-1|-|TRBJ1-2
CASSLSRDSYGYTF
TGCGCCAGCAGCTTAAGCCGGGACAGCTATGGCTACACCTTC
>TRBD1|TRBV11-3|-|TRBJ1-6
CASSLGTVNSPLHF
TGTGCCAGCAGCCTCGGGACAGTTAATTCACCCCTCCACTTT
>TRBD2|TRBV29-1|once|TRBJ2-3
CSAETSGTDTQYF
TGCAGCGCTGAGACTAGCGGCACAGATACGCAGTATTTT
>TRBD1|TRBV2|-|TRBJ1-3
CAGAPGQGASNTIYF
TGTGCCGGAGCCCCGGGACAGGGGGCGAGCAACACCATATATTTT
>TRBD1|TRBV18|-|TRBJ1-3
CASSPITGAGSGNTIYF
TGTGCCAGCTCACCTATAACAGGGGCCGGCTCTGGAAACACCATATATTTT
>-|TRBV9|-|TRBJ1-1
CASSVPGETEAFF
TGTGCCAGCAGCGTCCCGGGGGAAACTGAAGCTTTCTTT
>-|TRBV14|-|TRBJ1-2
CASSRGHAGYTF
TGTGCCAGCAGCCGTGGACATGCTGGCTACACCTTC
>TRBD2|TRBV5-1|-|TRBJ2-7
CASRLAGDSYEQYF
TGCGCCAGCAGACTAGCGGGGGACTCCTACGAGCAGTACTTC
>TRBD1|TRBV29-1|-|TRBJ1-1
CSVVARQGGNTEAFF
TGCAGCGTTGTTGCGAGACAGGGGGGTAACACTGAAGCTTTCTTT
>-|TRBV27|-|TRBJ1-5
CASSPSSNQPQHF
TGTGCCAGCAGTCCCAGTAGCAATCAGCCCCAGCATTTT
>TRBD2|TRBV7-2|-|TRBJ2-3
CASSLVAGGPRVRGTQYF
TGTGCCAGCAGCTTAGTTGCGGGGGGGCCCCGAGTCAGGGGTACGCAGTATTTT
>TRBD1|TRBV4-1|once|TRBJ1-2
CASSQATTGQGNYGYTF
TGCGCCAGCAGCCAAGCTACGACAGGACAGGGAAACTATGGCTACACCTTC
>TRBD1|TRBV7-9|-|TRBJ1-3
CAIRDRAGFSGNTIYF
TGTGCCATCCGAGACAGGGCTGGCTTCTCTGGAAACACCATATATTTT
>-|TRBV9|-|TRBJ2-3
CASQRQASTDTQYF
TGTGCCAGCCAACGACAGGCTAGCACAGATACGCAGTATTTT
>-|TRBV20-1|few|TRBJ1-3
CSGLGGNTIYF
TGCAGTGGTCTGGGCGGAAACACCATATATTTT
>-|TRBV5-8|-|TRBJ1-1
CASSLLPGSGTEAFF
TGTGCCAGCAGCTTGCTTCCAGGCAGTGGTACTGAAGCTTTCTTT
>-|TRBV18|once|TRBJ1-1
CASSPETTGNTEAFF
TGTGCCAGCTCACCAGAGACGACAGGAAACACTGAAGCTTTCTTT
>TRBD1|TRBV4-1|-|TRBJ1-5
CASSQEAGGTGPNQPQHF
TGCGCCAGCAGCCAAGAGGCAGGAGGGACAGGGCCCAATCAGCCCCAGCATTTT
>TRBD1|TRBV29-1|-|TRBJ1-2
CSVVNPGQGAKNYGYTF
TGCAGCGTTGTAAATCCGGGACAGGGGGCGAAGAACTATGGCTACACCTTC
>TRBD1|TRBV27|-|TRBJ1-4
CASSSQGATNEKLFF
TGTGCCAGCAGTTCACAGGGGGCAACTAATGAAAAACTGTTTTTT
>-|TRBV28|once|TRBJ1-1
CASSSGTRGLNTEAFF
TGTGCCAGCAGTTCGGGAACGCGGGGCCTGAACACTGAAGCTTTCTTT
>TRBD2|TRBV24-1|-|TRBJ2-2
CATSDPLAGYDGELFF
TGTGCCACCAGTGACCCACTAGCGGGGTACGACGGGGAGCTGTTTTTT
>TRBD1|TRBV24-1|-|TRBJ1-1
CATSDAGGNTEAFF
TGTGCCACCAGTGATGCAGGGGGGAACACTGAAGCTTTCTTT
>-|TRBV6-1|-|TRBJ1-1
CASSEQLRGTEAFF
TGTGCCAGCAGTGAACAATTAAGGGGTACTGAAGCTTTCTTT
>-|TRBV2|-|TRBJ1-1
CASIPWLNTEAFF
TGTGCCAGCATCCCGTGGCTGAACACTGAAGCTTTCTTT
>TRBD1|TRBV14|-|TRBJ1-1
CASSRLDRGLAEAFF
TGTGCCAGCAGCCGACTAGACAGGGGGCTGGCTGAAGCTTTCTTT
>-|TRBV6-5|-|TRBJ2-5
CASNWAQGGETQYF
TGTGCCAGCAATTGGGCCCAGGGTGGGGAGACCCAGTACTTC
>-|TRBV12-3/TRBV12-4|-|TRBJ2-5
CASRQGFQETQYF
TGTGCCAGCAGGCAGGGGTTCCAAGAGACCCAGTACTTC
>-|TRBV6-6|few|TRBJ2-1
CASRAGAGEQFF
TGTGCCAGCAGGGCGGGGGCCGGGGAGCAGTTCTTC
>-|TRBV18|-|TRBJ2-3
CASSRSWPDTQYF
TGTGCCAGCTCACGGAGCTGGCCAGATACGCAGTATTTT
>TRBD2|TRBV4-3|-|TRBJ2-1
CASSQDRASGGFNEQFF
TGCGCCAGCAGCCAAGATCGGGCTAGCGGGGGGTTCAATGAGCAGTTCTTC
>-|TRBV11-3|-|TRBJ1-4
CASSPSVTGGLNEKLFF
TGTGCCAGCAGCCCGAGCGTAACCGGGGGGCTTAATGAAAAACTGTTTTTT
>-|TRBV7-2|few|TRBJ1-4
CASSLVGLEKLFF
TGTGCCAGCAGCTTAGTGGGGCTTGAAAAACTGTTTTTT
>-|TRBV2|-|TRBJ1-5
CASNGGLSNQPQHF
TGTGCCAGCAACGGGGGACTTAGCAATCAGCCCCAGCATTTT
>TRBD2|TRBV3-1/TRBV3-2|-|TRBJ2-1
CASSPVPGGNNEQFF
TGTGCCAGCAGCCCCGTCCCGGGGGGGAACAATGAGCAGTTCTTC
>-|TRBV28|-|TRBJ1-5
CASSPPPNQPQHF
TGTGCCAGCAGCCCCCCCCCTAATCAGCCCCAGCATTTT
>-|TRBV6-5|-|TRBJ1-2
CASSPTESYAYTF
TGTGCCAGCAGTCCTACAGAATCGTATGCCTACACCTTC
>TRBD2|TRBV7-2|-|TRBJ2-5
CASSAGLAGGRETQYF
TGTGCCAGCAGCGCCGGACTAGCGGGGGGGCGAGAGACCCAGTACTTC
>TRBD1|TRBV5-1|once|TRBJ1-1
CASSLQGYTEAFF
TGCGCCAGCAGCCTACAGGGGTACACTGAAGCTTTCTTT